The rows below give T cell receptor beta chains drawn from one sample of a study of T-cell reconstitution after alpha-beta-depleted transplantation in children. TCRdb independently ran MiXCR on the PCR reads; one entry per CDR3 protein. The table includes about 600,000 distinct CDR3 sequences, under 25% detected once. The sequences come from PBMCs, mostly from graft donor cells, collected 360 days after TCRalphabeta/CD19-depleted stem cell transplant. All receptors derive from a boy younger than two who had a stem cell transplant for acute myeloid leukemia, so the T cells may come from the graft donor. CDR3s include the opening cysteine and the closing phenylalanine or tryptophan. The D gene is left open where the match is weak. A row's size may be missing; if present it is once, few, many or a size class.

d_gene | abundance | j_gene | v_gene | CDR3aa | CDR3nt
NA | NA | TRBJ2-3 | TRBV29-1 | CSVDKQSTDTQYF | TGCAGCGTTGATAAGCAGAGCACAGATACGCAGTATTTT
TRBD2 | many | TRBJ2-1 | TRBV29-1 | CSVPRTSGVLEQFF | TGCAGCGTTCCTCGGACTAGCGGGGTACTTGAGCAGTTCTTC
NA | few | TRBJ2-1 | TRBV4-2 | CASSQGEGGRNEQFF | TGTGCCAGCAGCCAAGGAGAGGGGGGTAGGAATGAGCAGTTCTTC
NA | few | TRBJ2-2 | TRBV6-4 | CASSDSGTNTGELFF | TGTGCCAGCAGTGACTCGGGAACGAACACCGGGGAGCTGTTTTTT
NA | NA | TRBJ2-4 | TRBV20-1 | CSAPPGGRKNIQYF | TGCAGTGCTCCGCCCGGGGGCAGAAAAAACATTCAGTACTTC
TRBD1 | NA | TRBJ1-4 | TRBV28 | CASSLRTGGYEKLFF | TGTGCCAGCAGTTTACGGACAGGGGGATATGAAAAACTGTTTTTT
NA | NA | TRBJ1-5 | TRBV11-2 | CASSPDGRAQPQHF | TGTGCCAGCAGCCCGGACGGGAGGGCCCAGCCCCAGCATTTT
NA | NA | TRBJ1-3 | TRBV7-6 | CASSLGTSSTIYF | TGTGCCAGCAGCTTAGGCACCTCCTCCACCATATATTTT
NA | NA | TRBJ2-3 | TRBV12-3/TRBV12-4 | CASSPLVARGDTQYF | TGTGCCAGCAGCCCCCTAGTGGCCCGCGGCGATACGCAGTATTTT
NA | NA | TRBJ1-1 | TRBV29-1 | CSVLKGRANTEAFF | TGCAGCGTTCTAAAGGGACGGGCGAACACTGAAGCTTTCTTT
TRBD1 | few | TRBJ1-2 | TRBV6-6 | CASGGQYYGYTF | TGTGCCAGCGGGGGACAGTACTATGGCTACACCTTC